The rows below give T cell receptor beta chains drawn from one sample of a study of blood T cell repertoires in COVID-19. Profiling relied on immunoSEQ multiplex PCR, and the TCRdb table lists in-frame clones only, not all of them. In the table there are about 300,000 clones, 70% to 90% of which are singletons. Specimen: PBMCs or T cells enriched from blood (not recorded which). The receptors were gathered from a woman aged 30 to 39 who had recovered from COVID-19. CDR3s include the opening cysteine and the closing phenylalanine or tryptophan. A D gene is named only where the DNA matches it firmly. Clone size is shown for a subset of rows, as once, few, many or a class of expanded clone.

j_call v_call clone_size d_call cdr3_nt cdr3_aa
TRBJ2-1 TRBV29-1 NA TRBD2 TGCAGCGCTTTAGCGGGGAAAGCTTACAATGAGCAGTTCTTC CSALAGKAYNEQFF
TRBJ1-1 TRBV6-5 NA TRBD1 TGTGCCAGCAGTACCCGACAGGGGGGTGCTGAAGCTTTCTTT CASSTRQGGAEAFF
TRBJ1-2 TRBV30 few TRBD1 TGTGCCTGGGGACAGGCTCAGAGCCTTTCGGGCTACACCTTC CAWGQAQSLSGYTF
TRBJ1-2 TRBV29-1 NA NA TGCAGCGTTGTAAGTGGCACCTACACCTTC CSVVSGTYTF
TRBJ1-4 TRBV4-2 NA NA TGTGCCAGCAGCCAAGAGCCGGGGGGGGATGAAAAACTGTTTTTT CASSQEPGGDEKLFF
TRBJ1-1 TRBV6-5 many NA TGTGCCAGCAGTTACTCGCGCGGGAACACTGAAGCTTTCTTT CASSYSRGNTEAFF
TRBJ2-2 TRBV18 NA NA TGTGCCAGCTCCACATTGGACAGCGGGGAGCTGTTTTTT CASSTLDSGELFF
TRBJ2-2 TRBV6-2/TRBV6-3 NA TRBD2 TGTGCCAGCAGTTCGGGGGGGCAGGGCACCGGGGAGCTGTTTTTT CASSSGGQGTGELFF
TRBJ1-1 TRBV5-1 NA NA TGCGCCAGCAGCCAGGTCGGACACCCGAACACTGAAGCTTTCTTT CASSQVGHPNTEAFF
TRBJ2-7 TRBV7-2 NA TRBD1 TGTGCCAGCAGCTTAGTATCGGGGACAGGGGGCTACGAGCAGTACTTC CASSLVSGTGGYEQYF
TRBJ1-3 TRBV6-5 NA NA TGTGCCAGCAGTCCCGGACTGAGCTCTGGAAACACCATATATTTT CASSPGLSSGNTIYF
TRBJ1-5 TRBV7-8 once NA TGTGCCAGCAGCTTATTTGTAGGGGCAAACAATCAGCCCCAGCATTTT CASSLFVGANNQPQHF
TRBJ2-5 TRBV6-5 NA TRBD1 TGTGCCAGCAACCCCGGGACAGGGATTACAGAGACCCAGTACTTC CASNPGTGITETQYF
TRBJ2-7 TRBV5-6 NA TRBD1 TGTGCCAGCAGCTTTGGACAGGGGACCCTCTACGAGCAGTACTTC CASSFGQGTLYEQYF
TRBJ1-4 TRBV10-3 NA TRBD1 TGTGCCATCAGTGCCTTGGGGGGACAGGGGTTCGCTAATGAAAAACTGTTTTTT CAISALGGQGFANEKLFF
TRBJ1-1 TRBV25-1 many NA TGTGCCAGCAGTGAATCAGGGGCAGGGTCGAACACTGAAGCTTTCTTT CASSESGAGSNTEAFF
TRBJ2-5 TRBV5-6 once NA TGTGCCAGCAGCGGGGCCAGGGATTCGAAGACCCAGTACTTC CASSGARDSKTQYF
TRBJ1-1 TRBV5-1 NA NA TGCGCCAGCAGCTCTTCCAGGGAGGGGTTTATCACTGAAGCTTTCTTT CASSSSREGFITEAFF
TRBJ1-2 TRBV6-2/TRBV6-3 NA TRBD1 TGTGCCAGCAGATACGACCCCCGGACAGGGGATAACTATGGCTACACCTTC CASRYDPRTGDNYGYTF
TRBJ1-2 TRBV30 NA NA TGTGCCTGGAGTGGACTTCTACCCTTCTATGGCTACACCTTC CAWSGLLPFYGYTF
TRBJ1-4 TRBV6-6 NA TRBD1 TGTGCCAGCAGCGGGACAGACACTAATGAAAAACTGTTTTTT CASSGTDTNEKLFF
TRBJ1-2 TRBV4-1 once NA TGCGCCAGCAGCCAAGCTCTTGGGGTCAGGGTGAATGACTACACCTTC CASSQALGVRVNDYTF
TRBJ2-7 TRBV7-6 NA NA TGTGCCAGCAGCCGGGGCACAGGGCCCTCCTACGAGCAGTACTTC CASSRGTGPSYEQYF
TRBJ1-6 TRBV12-5 NA TRBD1 TGTGCTAGTGGTTTGGGGGGACAGGCAGATAATTCACCCCTCCACTTT CASGLGGQADNSPLHF
TRBJ1-4 TRBV3-1/TRBV3-2 NA TRBD1 TGTGCCAGCAGCCAATGGGACAGGGGGCCGACAACTAATGAAAAACTGTTTTTT CASSQWDRGPTTNEKLFF
TRBJ1-2 TRBV7-9 NA TRBD1 TGTGCCAGCAGCAAAAGCCGGGACAGCTTCTATGGCTACACCTTC CASSKSRDSFYGYTF
TRBJ1-3 TRBV21-1 NA NA TGTGCCAGCAGCGGTACAAACTCTGGAAACACCATATATTTT CASSGTNSGNTIYF
TRBJ1-3 TRBV9 NA TRBD1 TGTGCCAGCAGCACCTGGACAGGGGCCGGCGGAAACACCATATATTTT CASSTWTGAGGNTIYF
TRBJ1-3 TRBV7-9 NA TRBD1 TGTGCCAGCGGTGAGGGGGCCTCTGGAAACACCATATATTTT CASGEGASGNTIYF
TRBJ1-2 TRBV2 NA TRBD1 TGTGCCAGCACCGGACCCCCAGGGACAGGCCCAAACTATGGCTACACCTTC CASTGPPGTGPNYGYTF
TRBJ1-2 TRBV21-1 NA NA TGTGCCAGCAGCAACGACACTTACTATGGCTACACCTTC CASSNDTYYGYTF
TRBJ2-1 TRBV25-1 NA NA TGTGCCAGCAGAACAGGGAATCGCAATGAGCAGTTCTTC CASRTGNRNEQFF
TRBJ1-1 TRBV15 NA NA TGTGCCACCAGCCCCCTAAAAGAGACAGGTGAAGCTTTCTTT CATSPLKETGEAFF
TRBJ2-1 TRBV7-9 NA TRBD1 TGTGCCAGCAGCTTGGCAACCGGGACAGGGGGCCTCGATGAGCAGTTCTTC CASSLATGTGGLDEQFF
TRBJ2-4 TRBV19 NA NA TGTGCCAGTTCCCCTAGAGGGCTCGGGGCCAAAAACATTCAGTACTTC CASSPRGLGAKNIQYF
TRBJ2-2 TRBV6-2/TRBV6-3 medium-sized NA TGTGCCAGCAGTCCAGGGGAAACCGGGGAGCTGTTTTTT CASSPGETGELFF
TRBJ1-4 TRBV9 NA NA TGTGCCAGCAGCGTAGGGCCAGGAAATAATGAAAAACTGTTTTTT CASSVGPGNNEKLFF
TRBJ2-4 TRBV11-1 NA TRBD1 TGTGCCAGCAGCCCAAACAGGGGGCCCAAAAACATTCAGTACTTC CASSPNRGPKNIQYF
TRBJ2-7 TRBV7-9 NA TRBD1 TGTGCCAGCAGCTTATCCGCCGGGACAGCCTTTTCCTACGAGCAGTACTTC CASSLSAGTAFSYEQYF
TRBJ1-5 TRBV4-2 NA NA TGTGCCAGCAGCCAAGATCACGGTACCCAGCATTTT CASSQDHGTQHF
TRBJ2-1 TRBV6-5 NA NA TGTGCCAGCAGTTACTCGACAGGGAGGAATGAGCAGTTCTTC CASSYSTGRNEQFF
TRBJ2-2 TRBV9 NA TRBD2 TGTGCCAGCAGCGTAAGTTCAGTACAGCGGGGGCCGAACACCGGGGAGCTGTTTTTT CASSVSSVQRGPNTGELFF
TRBJ2-1 TRBV7-3 NA TRBD1 TGTGCCAGCAGCAAGGCCGGGACAGCAAATGAGCAGTTCTTC CASSKAGTANEQFF
TRBJ2-3 TRBV9 NA TRBD2 TGTGCCAGCAGCGAGTTAGCGGGGGGGACAGATACGCAGTATTTT CASSELAGGTDTQYF
TRBJ1-6 TRBV10-3 once TRBD1 TGTGCCATCAGTGAGGTCGGACAGGGATCTTCACCCCTCCACTTT CAISEVGQGSSPLHF
TRBJ2-1 TRBV30 NA TRBD2 TGTGCCTGGAGTGACGGACTAGCGGGGGTTTCTTACAATGAGCAGTTCTTC CAWSDGLAGVSYNEQFF
TRBJ2-3 TRBV2 NA TRBD2 TGTGCCAGCAGGTCTAGCGGGGTCACAGATACGCAGTATTTT CASRSSGVTDTQYF
TRBJ2-5 TRBV24-1 few NA TGTGCCACGTCGGAGGAGGAGACCCAGTACTTC CATSEEETQYF
TRBJ1-6 TRBV12-3/TRBV12-4 NA NA TGTGCCAGCAGCAGGGCACCCAATTCACCCCTCCACTTT CASSRAPNSPLHF
TRBJ1-4 TRBV5-1 NA TRBD1 TGCGCCAGCAGATCGGACAGGGAGGGTGAAAAACTGTTTTTT CASRSDREGEKLFF